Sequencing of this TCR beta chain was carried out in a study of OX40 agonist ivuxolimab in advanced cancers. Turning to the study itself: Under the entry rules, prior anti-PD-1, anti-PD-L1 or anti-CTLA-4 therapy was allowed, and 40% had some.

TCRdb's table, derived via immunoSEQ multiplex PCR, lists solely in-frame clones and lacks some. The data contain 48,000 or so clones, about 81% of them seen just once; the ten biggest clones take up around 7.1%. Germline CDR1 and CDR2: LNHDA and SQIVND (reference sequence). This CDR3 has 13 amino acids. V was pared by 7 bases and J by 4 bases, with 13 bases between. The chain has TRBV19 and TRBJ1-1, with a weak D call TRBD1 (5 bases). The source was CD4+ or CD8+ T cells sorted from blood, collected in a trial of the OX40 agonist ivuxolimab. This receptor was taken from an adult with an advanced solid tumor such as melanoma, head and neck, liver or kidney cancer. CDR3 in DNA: TGTGCCAGTACTAGGGGTAGCGGCACTGAAGCTTTCTTT. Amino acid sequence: CASTRGSGTEAFF.